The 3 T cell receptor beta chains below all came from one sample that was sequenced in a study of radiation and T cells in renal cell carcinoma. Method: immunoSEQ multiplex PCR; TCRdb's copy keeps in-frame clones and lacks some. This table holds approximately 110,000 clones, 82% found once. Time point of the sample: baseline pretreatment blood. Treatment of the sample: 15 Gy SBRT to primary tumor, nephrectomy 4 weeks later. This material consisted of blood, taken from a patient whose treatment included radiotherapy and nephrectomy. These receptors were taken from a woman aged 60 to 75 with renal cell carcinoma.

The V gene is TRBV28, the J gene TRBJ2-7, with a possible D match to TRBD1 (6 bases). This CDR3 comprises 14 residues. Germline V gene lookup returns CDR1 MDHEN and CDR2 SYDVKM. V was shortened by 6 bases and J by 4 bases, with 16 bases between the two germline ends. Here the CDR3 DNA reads TGTGCCAGCAGACGATACCGGGACACGTACGAGCAGTACTTC. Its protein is CASRRYRDTYEQYF.

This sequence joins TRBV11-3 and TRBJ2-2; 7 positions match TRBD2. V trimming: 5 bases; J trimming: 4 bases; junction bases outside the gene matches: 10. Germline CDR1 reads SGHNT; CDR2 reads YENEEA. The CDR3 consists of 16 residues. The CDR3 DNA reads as TGTGCCAGCAGCCCGGGACTATCCGACGGCACCGGGGAGCTGTTTTTT. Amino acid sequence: CASSPGLSDGTGELFF.

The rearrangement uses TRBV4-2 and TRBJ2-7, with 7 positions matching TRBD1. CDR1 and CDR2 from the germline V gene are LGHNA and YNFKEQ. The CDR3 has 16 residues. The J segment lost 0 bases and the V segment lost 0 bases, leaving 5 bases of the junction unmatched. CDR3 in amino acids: CASSQDIGDSSYEQYF. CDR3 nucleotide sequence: TGTGCCAGCAGCCAAGATATAGGGGACAGCTCCTACGAGCAGTACTTC.